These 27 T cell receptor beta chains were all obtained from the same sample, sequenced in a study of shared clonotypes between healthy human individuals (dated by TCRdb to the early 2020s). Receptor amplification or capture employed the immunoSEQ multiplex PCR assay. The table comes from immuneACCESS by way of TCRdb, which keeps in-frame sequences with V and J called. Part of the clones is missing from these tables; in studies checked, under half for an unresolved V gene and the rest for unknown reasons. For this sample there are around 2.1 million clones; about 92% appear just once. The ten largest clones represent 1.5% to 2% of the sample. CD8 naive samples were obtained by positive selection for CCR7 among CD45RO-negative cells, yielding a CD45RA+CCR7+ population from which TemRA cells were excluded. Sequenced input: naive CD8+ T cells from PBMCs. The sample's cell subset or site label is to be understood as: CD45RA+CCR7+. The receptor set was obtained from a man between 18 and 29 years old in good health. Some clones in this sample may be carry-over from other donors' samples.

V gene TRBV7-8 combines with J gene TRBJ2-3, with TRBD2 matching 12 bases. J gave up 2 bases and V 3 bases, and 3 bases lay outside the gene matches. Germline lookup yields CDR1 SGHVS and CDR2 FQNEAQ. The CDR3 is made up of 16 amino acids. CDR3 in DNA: TGTGCCAGCAGCTTCGGACTAGCGGGGAACACAGATACGCAGTATTTT. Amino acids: CASSFGLAGNTDTQYF.

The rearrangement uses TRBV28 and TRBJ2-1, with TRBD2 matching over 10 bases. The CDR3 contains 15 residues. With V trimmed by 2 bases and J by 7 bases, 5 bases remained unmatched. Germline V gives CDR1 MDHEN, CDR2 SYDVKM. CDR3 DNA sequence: TGTGCCAGCAGTTTAAAGCGGGAGGGCGGGAATGAGCAGTTCTTC. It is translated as CASSLKREGGNEQFF.

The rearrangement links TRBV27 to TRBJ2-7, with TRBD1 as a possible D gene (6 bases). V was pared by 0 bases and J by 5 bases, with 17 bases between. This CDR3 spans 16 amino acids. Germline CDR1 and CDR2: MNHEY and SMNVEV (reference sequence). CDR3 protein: CASSLSAGVSWHEQYF. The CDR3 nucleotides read TGTGCCAGCAGTTTATCAGCAGGGGTTTCGTGGCACGAGCAGTACTTC.

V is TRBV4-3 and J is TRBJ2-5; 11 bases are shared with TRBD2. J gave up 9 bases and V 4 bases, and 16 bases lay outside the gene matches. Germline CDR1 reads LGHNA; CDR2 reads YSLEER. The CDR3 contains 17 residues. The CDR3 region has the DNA TGCGCCAGCAGCCCCCGAGCCGGACTAGCGGGTACGGTGTCCCAGTACTTC. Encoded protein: CASSPRAGLAGTVSQYF.

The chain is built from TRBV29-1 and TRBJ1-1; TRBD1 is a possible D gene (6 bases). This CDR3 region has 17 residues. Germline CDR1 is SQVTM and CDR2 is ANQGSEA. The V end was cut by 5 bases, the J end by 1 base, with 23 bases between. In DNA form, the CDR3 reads TGCAGCGTTCTTTGGGGCCACACCACAGGGAAGAACACTGAAGCTTTCTTT. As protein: CSVLWGHTTGKNTEAFF.

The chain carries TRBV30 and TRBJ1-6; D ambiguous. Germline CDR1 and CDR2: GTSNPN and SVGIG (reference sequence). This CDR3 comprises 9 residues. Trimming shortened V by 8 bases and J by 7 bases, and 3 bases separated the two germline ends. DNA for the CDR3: TGTGCCGGCAATTCACCCCTCCACTTT. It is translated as CAGNSPLHF.

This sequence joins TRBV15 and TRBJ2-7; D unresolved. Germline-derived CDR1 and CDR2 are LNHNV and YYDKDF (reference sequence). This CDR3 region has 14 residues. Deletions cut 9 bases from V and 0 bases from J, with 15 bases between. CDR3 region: CATSFQASSYEQYF. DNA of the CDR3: TGTGCCACGAGTTTTCAGGCGAGCTCCTACGAGCAGTACTTC.

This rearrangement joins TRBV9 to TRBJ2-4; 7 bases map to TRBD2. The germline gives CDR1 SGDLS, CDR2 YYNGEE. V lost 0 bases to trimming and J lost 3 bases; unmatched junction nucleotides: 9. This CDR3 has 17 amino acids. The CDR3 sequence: CASSVELGRVGKNIQYF. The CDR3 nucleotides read TGTGCCAGCAGCGTAGAATTAGGGAGGGTGGGCAAAAACATTCAGTACTTC.

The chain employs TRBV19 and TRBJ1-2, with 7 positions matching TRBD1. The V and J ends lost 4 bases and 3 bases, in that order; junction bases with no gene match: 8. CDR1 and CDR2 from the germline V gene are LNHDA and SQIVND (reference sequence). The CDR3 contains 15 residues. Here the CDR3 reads CASSSLTGSDYGYTF. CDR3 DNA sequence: TGTGCCAGTAGTAGTCTGACAGGGAGTGACTATGGCTACACCTTC.

CDR3 sequence reads: CASSAGTSGNEQYF. For the CDR3, the DNA is TGTGCCAGTAGCGCCGGGACTAGCGGGAACGAGCAGTACTTC. V usage is TRBV19 and J usage is TRBJ2-7, with TRBD2 identical over 13 bases. CDR3 size: 14 residues. The germline V gene has CDR1 LNHDA and CDR2 SQIVND (reference sequence). Unmatched junction bases numbered 4, after V lost 6 bases and J lost 5 bases. Using reference TRBV19 and TRBJ2-7 for the parts outside the CDR3, the full variable domain is DGGITQSPKYLFRKEGQNVTLSCEQNLNHDAMYWYRQDPGQGLRLIYYSQIVNDFQKGDIAEGYSVSREKKESFPLTVTSAQKNPTAFYLCASSAGTSGNEQYFGPGTRLTVT.

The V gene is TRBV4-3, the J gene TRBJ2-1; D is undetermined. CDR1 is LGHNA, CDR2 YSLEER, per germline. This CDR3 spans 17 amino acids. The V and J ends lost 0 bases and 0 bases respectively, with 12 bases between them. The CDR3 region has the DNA TGCGCCAGCAGCCAAGATTTTTGGCAGAGCTCCTACAATGAGCAGTTCTTC. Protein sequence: CASSQDFWQSSYNEQFF.

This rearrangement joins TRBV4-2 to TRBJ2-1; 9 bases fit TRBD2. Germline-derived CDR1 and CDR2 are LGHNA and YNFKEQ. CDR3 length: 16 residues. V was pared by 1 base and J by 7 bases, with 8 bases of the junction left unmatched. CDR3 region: CASSQVAGGPGNEQFF. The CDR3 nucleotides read TGTGCCAGCAGCCAAGTGGCGGGAGGGCCAGGGAATGAGCAGTTCTTC.

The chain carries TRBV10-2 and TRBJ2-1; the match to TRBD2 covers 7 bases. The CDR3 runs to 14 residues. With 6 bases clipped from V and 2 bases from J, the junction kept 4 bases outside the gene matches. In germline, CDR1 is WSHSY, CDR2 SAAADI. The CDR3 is CASRGGTAYNEQFF. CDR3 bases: TGCGCCAGCAGGGGGGGGACGGCCTACAATGAGCAGTTCTTC.

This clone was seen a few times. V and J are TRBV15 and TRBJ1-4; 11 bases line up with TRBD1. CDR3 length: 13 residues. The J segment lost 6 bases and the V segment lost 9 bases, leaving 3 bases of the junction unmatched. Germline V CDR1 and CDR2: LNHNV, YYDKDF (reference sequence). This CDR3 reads CATRTGGDEKLFF. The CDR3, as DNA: TGTGCCACGAGGACAGGGGGCGATGAAAAACTGTTTTTT.

The CDR3 bases are TGTGCCAGCAGCTTGGTATCGATGGAGCAGTACTTC. Translated, it gives CASSLVSMEQYF. The chain carries TRBV5-5 and TRBJ2-7; D not certain. Trimming cost V 0 bases and J 7 bases, with 8 bases left between them. The CDR3 spans 12 residues. Germline V CDR1 and CDR2: SGHKS, YYEKEE (reference sequence).

The CDR3 sequence is CASSFMDRSGYTF. CDR3 nucleotide sequence: TGTGCCAGCAGCTTTATGGACCGAAGTGGCTACACCTTC. V usage is TRBV5-6 and J usage is TRBJ1-2, with D hard to call. Germline lookup yields CDR1 SGHDT and CDR2 YYEEEE. The CDR3 is 13 residues long. V dropped 2 bases and J dropped 7 bases, with 12 bases sitting between them.

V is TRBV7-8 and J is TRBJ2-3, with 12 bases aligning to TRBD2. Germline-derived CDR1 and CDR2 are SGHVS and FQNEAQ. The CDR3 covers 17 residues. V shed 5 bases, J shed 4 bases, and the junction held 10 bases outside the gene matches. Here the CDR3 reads CASSPALAGGPSDTQYF. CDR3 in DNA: TGTGCCAGCAGCCCCGCCCTAGCGGGAGGGCCTTCAGATACGCAGTATTTT.

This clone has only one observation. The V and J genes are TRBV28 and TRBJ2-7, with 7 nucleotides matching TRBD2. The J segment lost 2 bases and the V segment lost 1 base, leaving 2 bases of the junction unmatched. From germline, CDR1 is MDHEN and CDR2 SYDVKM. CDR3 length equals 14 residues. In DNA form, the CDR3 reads TGTGCCAGCAGTTTATTTGGGGGGGCCTACGAGCAGTACTTC. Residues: CASSLFGGAYEQYF. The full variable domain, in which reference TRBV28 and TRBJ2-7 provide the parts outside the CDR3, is DVKVTQSSRYLVKRTGEKVFLECVQDMDHENMFWYRQDPGLGLRLIYFSYDVKMKEKGDIPEGYSVSREKKERFSLILESASTNQTSMYLCASSLFGGAYEQYFGPGTRLTVT.

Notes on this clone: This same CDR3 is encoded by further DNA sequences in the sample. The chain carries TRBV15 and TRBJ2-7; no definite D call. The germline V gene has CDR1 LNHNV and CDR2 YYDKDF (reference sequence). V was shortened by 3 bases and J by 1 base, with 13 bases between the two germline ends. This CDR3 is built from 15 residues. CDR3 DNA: TGTGCCACCAGCAGGGGTACGGTTTCATCCTACGAGCAGTACTTC. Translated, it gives CATSRGTVSSYEQYF.

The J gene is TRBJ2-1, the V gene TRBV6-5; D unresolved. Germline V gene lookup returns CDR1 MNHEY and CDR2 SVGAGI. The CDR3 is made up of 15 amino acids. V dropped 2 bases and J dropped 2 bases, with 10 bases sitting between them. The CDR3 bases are TGTGCCAGCAGTTACACGGGTAACGCCTACAATGAGCAGTTCTTC. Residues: CASSYTGNAYNEQFF.

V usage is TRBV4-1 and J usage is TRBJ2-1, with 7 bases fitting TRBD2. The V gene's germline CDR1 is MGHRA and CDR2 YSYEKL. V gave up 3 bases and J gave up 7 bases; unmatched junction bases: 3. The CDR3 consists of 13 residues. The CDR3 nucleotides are TGCGCCAGCAGCCAGGGACTACTGAATGAGCAGTTCTTC. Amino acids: CASSQGLLNEQFF.

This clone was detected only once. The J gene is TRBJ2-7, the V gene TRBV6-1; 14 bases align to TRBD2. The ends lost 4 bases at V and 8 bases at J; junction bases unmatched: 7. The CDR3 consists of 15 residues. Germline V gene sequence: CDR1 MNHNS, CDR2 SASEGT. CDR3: CASSATGTSGSQQYF. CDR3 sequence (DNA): TGTGCCAGCAGTGCGACCGGGACTAGCGGGAGCCAGCAGTACTTC.

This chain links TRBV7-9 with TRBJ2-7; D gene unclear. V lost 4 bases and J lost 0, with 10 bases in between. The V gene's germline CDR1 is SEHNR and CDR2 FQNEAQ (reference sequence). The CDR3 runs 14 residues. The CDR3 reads CASSSSLSSYEQYF. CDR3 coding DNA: TGTGCCAGCAGCTCCAGCCTGAGCTCCTACGAGCAGTACTTC.

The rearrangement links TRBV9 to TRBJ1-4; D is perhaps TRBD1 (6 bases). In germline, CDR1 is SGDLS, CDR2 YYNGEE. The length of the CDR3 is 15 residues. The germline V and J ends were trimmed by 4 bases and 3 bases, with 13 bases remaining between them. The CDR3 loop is CASSPRTAANEKLFF. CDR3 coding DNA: TGTGCCAGCAGCCCTCGGACAGCAGCTAATGAAAAACTGTTTTTT. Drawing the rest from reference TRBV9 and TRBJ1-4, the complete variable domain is DSGVTQTPKHLITATGQRVTLRCSPRSGDLSVYWYQQSLDQGLQFLIQYYNGEERAKGNILERFSAQQFPDLHSELNLSSLELGDSALYFCASSPRTAANEKLFFGSGTQLSVL.

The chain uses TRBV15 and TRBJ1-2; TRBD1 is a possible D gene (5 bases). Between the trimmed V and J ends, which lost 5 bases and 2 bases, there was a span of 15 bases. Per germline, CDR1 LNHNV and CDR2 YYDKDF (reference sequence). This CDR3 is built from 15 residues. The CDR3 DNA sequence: TGTGCCACCAGCCCAAAGGGGTACCGGAACTATGGCTACACCTTC. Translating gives CATSPKGYRNYGYTF.

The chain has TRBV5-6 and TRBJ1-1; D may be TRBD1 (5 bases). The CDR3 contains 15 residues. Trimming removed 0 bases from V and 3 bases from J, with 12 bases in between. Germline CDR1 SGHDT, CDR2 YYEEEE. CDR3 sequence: CASSLEAGGYTEAFF. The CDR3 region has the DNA TGTGCCAGCAGCTTGGAGGCGGGGGGTTACACTGAAGCTTTCTTT.

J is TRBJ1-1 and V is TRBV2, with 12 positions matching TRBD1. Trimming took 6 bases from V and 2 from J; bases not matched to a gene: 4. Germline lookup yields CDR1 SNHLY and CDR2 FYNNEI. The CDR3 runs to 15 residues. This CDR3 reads CASRRDRGLNTEAFF. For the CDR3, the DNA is TGTGCCAGCAGGAGGGACAGGGGGCTAAACACTGAAGCTTTCTTT.